The entry below gives a single T cell receptor beta chain sequence along with its context. The data were obtained in a study of cytomegalovirus exposure and HLA in healthy donors. Germline V gene lookup returns CDR1 MNHNS and CDR2 SASEGT. V dropped 3 bases and J dropped 0; count of bases not matched to a gene: 10. This CDR3 has 19 residues. PCR involved 60 Vbeta and 13 Jbeta primers. Using immunoSEQ multiplex PCR, the repertoire was profiled, and TCRdb retains in-frame clones only, with some absent. The sample shows around 72,000 clones, around 80% of them seen only once. The genes are TRBV6-1 and TRBJ2-2, with 10 bases identical to TRBD2. The sample consisted of PBMCs. The origin of this receptor is a man aged 50-59 years in good health and CMV-seronegative. The CDR3 DNA reads as TGTGCCAGCAGTGAGGCTAGCGGGGGAATCCGAGCGAACACCGGGGAGCTGTTTTTT. As protein: CASSEASGGIRANTGELFF.